This T cell receptor (beta chain) came from a study of breast tumors, draining lymph nodes, adjacent tissues. Germline V gives CDR1 LGHNA, CDR2 YNFKEQ. This CDR3 is 13 amino acids long. The V segment lost 0 bases and the J segment 14 bases; nucleotides outside the gene matches: 7. TCRdb recomputed calls from the multiplex PCR reads with MiXCR, one row per CDR3 protein. The repertoire has some 170,000 distinct CDR3 sequences, roughly a third of them found once; the top ten carry less than 4%. A remark on this clonotype: The antigen is undetermined.

Notes on the study in general: Tumor TCR diversity was below lymph nodes but above nontumor tissue. Most tumor T cells seemingly derive from lymph node, then expand in tumor. Luminal-like breast cancer showed significantly higher tumor–nontumor repertoire similarity than basal-like.

The lymph nodes were axillary draining lymph nodes from breast cancer patients. The TCR was taken from a female donor with breast cancer. Some clones in this sample may be carry-over from other donors' samples. Sequencing used axillary lymph node tissue. This rearrangement joins TRBV4-2 to TRBJ2-3; 8 nucleotides align to TRBD1. CDR3 loop: CASSQDRRTGMYF. The CDR3 DNA reads as TGTGCCAGCAGCCAAGATCGGAGGACAGGGATGTATTTT.